This TCR beta chain was captured in a study of cytomegalovirus exposure and HLA in healthy donors. Germline values: CDR1 MNHEY, CDR2 SVGAGI. The CDR3 length is 15 residues. The ends lost 6 bases at V and 2 bases at J; junction bases unmatched: 6. General study results and limits: A link between a missense DCLRE1C variant and TCR beta V- and J-gene trimming emerged from a later analysis. Per a later analysis, HLA-associated TCR beta chains showed more clonal expansion than other, equally common TCR beta chains.

Both 60 Vbeta primers and 13 Jbeta primers went into the PCR. Clones were read by immunoSEQ multiplex PCR, and TCRdb kept only the in-frame ones, dropping some. This table has about 130,000 clones, about 80% appearing once. Points on this clone: The antigen is not known.

J is TRBJ2-3 and V is TRBV6-5, with 9 bases aligning to TRBD2. Sequencing was carried out using PBMCs. This TCR came from a man in his forties or fifties in good health and CMV-seropositive. The CDR3 DNA sequence: TGTGCCAGCAGCAGACTAGCGGACGACACAGATACGCAGTATTTT. Translated, it gives CASSRLADDTDTQYF.